Given below is one T cell receptor (beta chain) in context. This entry comes from a study of OX40 agonist ivuxolimab in advanced cancers. Study-wide context: While on treatment, patients had intravenous ivuxolimab at 0.01 to 10 mg/kg every 2 weeks. Those enrolled were 82.7% male, with a mean age of around 58 years and ages from 23 to 79.

Measured with immunoSEQ multiplex PCR; TCRdb has only the in-frame clones, and not every one. The sample includes 45,000 to 65,000 clones, about 81% of them seen just once. Looked up from germline, CDR1 is SGHDN and CDR2 is FVKESK. V dropped 0 bases and J dropped 1 base, with 10 bases sitting between them. This CDR3 comprises 16 residues. The sequences come from CD4+ or CD8+ T cells sorted from blood, collected in a trial of the OX40 agonist ivuxolimab. The chain has TRBV14 and TRBJ1-3; D is uncertain. The origin of this receptor is an adult with an advanced solid tumor such as melanoma, head and neck, liver or kidney cancer. The CDR3 loop reads CASSQDRARSGNTIYF. The DNA for the CDR3 is TGTGCCAGCAGCCAAGATAGGGCGCGATCTGGAAACACCATATATTTT.